Sequencing of this TCR beta chain was carried out in a study of shared clonotypes between healthy human individuals. General study points: Only blood underwent sampling, and tissue repertoires likely differ. Naive subsets tended to show greater estimated richness than memory subsets.

Only in-frame clones appear in the TCRdb table, and some are missing; sequencing was by immunoSEQ multiplex PCR. Among fewer than 1.4 million clones listed, around 78% were seen once. A note on this clone: What it recognizes is unknown.

With 4 bases removed from V and 7 bases from J, the gap between germline ends came to 14 bases. The CDR3 length is 14 residues. The germline V gene encodes CDR1 MNHEY and CDR2 SVGAGI. Sequenced material: memory CD4+ T cells from PBMCs. Subset noted: CD45RA-negative fraction. The genes are TRBV6-5 and TRBJ1-5, with D unclear. This receptor was obtained from a man between 18 and 29 years old in good health. Some clones in this sample may be carry-over from other donors' samples. The CDR3, as DNA: TGTGCCAGCAGTTTAAGACTCCGTGGGCAGCCCCAGCATTTT. Translated, it gives CASSLRLRGQPQHF.